This T cell receptor beta chain emerged from a study of shared clonotypes between healthy human individuals. None of the donors, who were healthy HIV-negative adults, had recently had acute infections or vaccinations. TCRdb's copy holds only in-frame clones and misses some; the assay was immunoSEQ multiplex PCR. Here the sample spans about 680,000 clones, 74% being singletons. On this clone: What it binds is unknown.

General observations from the study: Clonotypes that were shared across a handful of donors made up about 4.5% of naive CD4 clonotypes. Sequencing of the sorted subsets was shown by rarefaction to be incomplete despite large depth.

The TCR comes from a woman aged 30 to 39 in good health. Sequencing used memory CD4+ T cells sorted from blood. Specified subset: CD45RA-negative fraction.

DNA of the CDR3: TGTGCCATCAGTGAGACAGGTCACTATGGCTACACCTTC. This sequence encodes CAISETGHYGYTF. The J gene is TRBJ1-2, the V gene TRBV10-3; tentative D call: TRBD1 (5 bases). Per the germline V gene, CDR1 is ENHRY and CDR2 is SYGVKD. The CDR3 contains 13 residues. V dropped 2 bases and J dropped 3 bases, with 7 bases sitting between them.